A selection of T cell receptor beta chains follows, all from one sample in a study of blood T cells in healthy people across ages. TCRdb reprocessed the 5' RACE reads via MiXCR and lists one record per CDR3 protein. Here the sample spans over 1,500,000 distinct CDR3 sequences, roughly 43% being singletons. Sequencing was done on a sample of blood. The receptors here all came from a human donor in good health. The CDR3 runs from the conserved cysteine through the conserved F or W. A D gene is named only where the DNA matches it firmly. Some rows have no size entry. The others give once, few or many, or a class for an expanded clone.

V: TRBV24-1; D: TRBD2; size: .; J: TRBJ2-3; DNA: TGTGCCACCGCCTTCGCGGGGGCAGATACGCAGTATTTT; CDR3: CATAFAGADTQYF
V: TRBV24-1; D: TRBD1; size: .; J: TRBJ2-1; DNA: TGTGCCAGTGGACAGGGGGAGGGCAATGAGCAGTTCTTC; CDR3: CASGQGEGNEQFF
V: TRBV20-1; D: TRBD1; size: few; J: TRBJ2-7; DNA: TGCAGTGCTAGAAGGCCTGGGACAGGGATCGAGCAGTACTTC; CDR3: CSARRPGTGIEQYF
V: TRBV4-3; D: .; size: .; J: TRBJ1-2; DNA: TGCGCCAGCAGCCAAGTGGGCAGCGCAAACTATGGCTACACCTTC; CDR3: CASSQVGSANYGYTF
V: TRBV20-1; D: TRBD1; size: few; J: TRBJ2-1; DNA: TGCAGTGCTAGGGGGGACAGTAACGATGAGCAGTTCTTC; CDR3: CSARGDSNDEQFF
V: TRBV12-3/TRBV12-4; D: TRBD1; size: .; J: TRBJ2-1; DNA: TGTGCCAGCAGAGAGACAGGGGACTCCTACAATGAGCAGTTCTTC; CDR3: CASRETGDSYNEQFF
V: TRBV5-1; D: .; size: .; J: TRBJ2-1; DNA: TGCGCCCGCAGCCTACGGACAGAAACCGTCCACGAGCAGTTCTTC; CDR3: CARSLRTETVHEQFF
V: TRBV4-3; D: .; size: few; J: TRBJ2-3; DNA: TGCGCCAGCAGCCAAGGGGACACGTACACAGATACGCAGTATTTT; CDR3: CASSQGDTYTDTQYF
V: TRBV7-2; D: .; size: .; J: TRBJ2-5; DNA: TGTGCCAGCAGCTGGGGCATAGGGGGTGGGGAGACCCAGTACTTC; CDR3: CASSWGIGGGETQYF
V: TRBV20-1; D: .; size: .; J: TRBJ1-1; DNA: TGCAGTGCGTGGGGTGCATCGGTGAACACTGAAGCTTTCTTT; CDR3: CSAWGASVNTEAFF
V: TRBV12-3/TRBV12-4; D: .; size: few; J: TRBJ2-5; DNA: TGTGCCAGCAGACAGGCTGCCTCGGAGACCCAGTACTTC; CDR3: CASRQAASETQYF
V: TRBV12-3/TRBV12-4; D: .; size: few; J: TRBJ2-7; DNA: TGTGCCAGCAGTTTCACCCAATACGAGCAGTACTTC; CDR3: CASSFTQYEQYF
V: TRBV28; D: .; size: .; J: TRBJ1-1; DNA: TGTGCCAGCGGAATATTTAACACTGAAGCTTTATTT; CDR3: CASGIFNTEALF
V: TRBV7-8; D: .; size: few; J: TRBJ2-5; DNA: TGTGCCAGCAGCGCCGACGTTGGGGCTCGGGAGACCCAGTACTTC; CDR3: CASSADVGARETQYF
V: TRBV10-3; D: TRBD2; size: few; J: TRBJ2-5; DNA: TGTGCCATCACGGCCGGGACTAAAGAGACCCAGTACTTC; CDR3: CAITAGTKETQYF
V: TRBV2; D: .; size: few; J: TRBJ2-1; DNA: TGTGCCAGCAGTGAAGTCTGGGCCGGATACAATGAGCAGTTCTTC; CDR3: CASSEVWAGYNEQFF
V: TRBV6-6; D: .; size: .; J: TRBJ2-3; DNA: TGTGCCAGCAGTTACGAGGGGACATTTACAGATACGCAGTATTTT; CDR3: CASSYEGTFTDTQYF
V: TRBV4-3; D: .; size: few; J: TRBJ1-6; DNA: TGCGCCAGCAGCCAAGAACTTATCCTGGACAGTTCATTCAATTCACCCCTCCACTTT; CDR3: CASSQELILDSSFNSPLHF
V: TRBV3-1; D: TRBD2; size: .; J: TRBJ2-3; DNA: TGTGCCAGCAGCCCCGGGGAGGGAGTCGCAGATACGCAGTATTTT; CDR3: CASSPGEGVADTQYF
V: TRBV27; D: .; size: .; J: TRBJ2-4; DNA: TGTGCCAGCAGTTTATCCAAGGGGTTCATTCAGTACTTC; CDR3: CASSLSKGFIQYF
V: TRBV4-3; D: .; size: few; J: TRBJ2-6; DNA: TGCGCCAGCAGCCTGATTCTCTCTGGGGCCAACGTCCTGACTTTC; CDR3: CASSLILSGANVLTF
V: TRBV24-1; D: .; size: .; J: TRBJ2-5; DNA: TGTGCCACCAGTGAGAAAGAGACCCAGTACTTC; CDR3: CATSEKETQYF
V: TRBV28; D: .; size: .; J: TRBJ2-7; DNA: TGTGCCAGCAGTTCAAATATAAATAAATTGGGGGAGCAGTACTTC; CDR3: CASSSNINKLGEQYF
V: TRBV5-1; D: .; size: .; J: TRBJ1-1; DNA: TGCGCCAGCAGCTTGGGCAGGGCCTCTGGCACTGAAGCTTTCTTT; CDR3: CASSLGRASGTEAFF
V: TRBV20-1; D: TRBD2; size: once; J: TRBJ2-5; DNA: TGCAGTGCTAAGGAAGCGGGGGGGATAGAGACCCAGTACTTC; CDR3: CSAKEAGGIETQYF
V: TRBV9; D: TRBD1; size: .; J: TRBJ1-1; DNA: TGTGCCAGCAGCTCGACAGGGGGCTTTGTGAACACTGAAGCTTTCTTT; CDR3: CASSSTGGFVNTEAFF
V: TRBV12-3/TRBV12-4; D: .; size: .; J: TRBJ2-6; DNA: TGTGCCAGCAGTTTTGGAAGGGCTGGGGCCAACGTCCTGACTTTC; CDR3: CASSFGRAGANVLTF
V: TRBV15; D: .; size: few; J: TRBJ1-4; DNA: TGTGCCACCAGCAGAAACATCGGGCGGGGAGAAAAACTGTTTTTT; CDR3: CATSRNIGRGEKLFF
V: TRBV4-1; D: .; size: few; J: TRBJ1-4; DNA: TGCGCCAGCAGCCAAGATGAGGGCACTAATGAAAAACTGTTTTTT; CDR3: CASSQDEGTNEKLFF
V: TRBV4-2; D: TRBD1; size: many; J: TRBJ2-7; DNA: TGTGCCAGCAGCCTCTGGACAGGACAGATCTACGAGCAGTACTTC; CDR3: CASSLWTGQIYEQYF